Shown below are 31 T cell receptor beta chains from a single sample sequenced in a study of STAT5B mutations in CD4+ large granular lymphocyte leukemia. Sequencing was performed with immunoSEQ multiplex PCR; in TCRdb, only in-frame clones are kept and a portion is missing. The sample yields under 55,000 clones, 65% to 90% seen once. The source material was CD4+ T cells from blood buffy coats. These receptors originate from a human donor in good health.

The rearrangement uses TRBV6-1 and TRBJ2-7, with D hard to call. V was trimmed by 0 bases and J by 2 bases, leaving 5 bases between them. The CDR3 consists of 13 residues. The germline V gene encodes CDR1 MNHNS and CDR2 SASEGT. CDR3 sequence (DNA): TGTGCCAGCAGTGAAGCCGCCGCCTACGAGCAGTACTTC. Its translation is CASSEAAAYEQYF.

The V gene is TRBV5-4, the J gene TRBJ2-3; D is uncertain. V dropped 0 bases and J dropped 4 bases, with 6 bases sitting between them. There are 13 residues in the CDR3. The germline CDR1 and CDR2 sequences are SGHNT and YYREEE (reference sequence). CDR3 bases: TGTGCCAGCAGCTTGGGCGATGCAGATACGCAGTATTTT. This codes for CASSLGDADTQYF.

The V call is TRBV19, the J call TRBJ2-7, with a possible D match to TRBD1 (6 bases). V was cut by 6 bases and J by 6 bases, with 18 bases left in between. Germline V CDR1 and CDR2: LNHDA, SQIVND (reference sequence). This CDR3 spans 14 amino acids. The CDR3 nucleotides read TGTGCCAGTAGCAAGGGTCCGGACAGACTCGAGCAGTACTTC. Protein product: CASSKGPDRLEQYF.

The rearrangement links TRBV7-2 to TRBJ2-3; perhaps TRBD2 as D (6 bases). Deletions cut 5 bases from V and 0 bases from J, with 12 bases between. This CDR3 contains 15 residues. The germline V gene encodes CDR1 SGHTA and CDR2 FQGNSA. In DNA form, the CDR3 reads TGTGCCAGCAGCCCCGGGACTGTTAGCACAGATACGCAGTATTTT. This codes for CASSPGTVSTDTQYF.

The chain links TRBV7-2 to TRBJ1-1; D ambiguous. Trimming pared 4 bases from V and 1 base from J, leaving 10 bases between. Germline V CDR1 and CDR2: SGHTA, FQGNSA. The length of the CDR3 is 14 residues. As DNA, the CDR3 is TGTGCCAGCAGCTACCTATCGGGGAACACTGAAGCTTTCTTT. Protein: CASSYLSGNTEAFF. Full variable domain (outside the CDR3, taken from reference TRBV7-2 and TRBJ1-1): GAGVSQSPSNKVTEKGKDVELRCDPISGHTALYWYRQSLGQGLEFLIYFQGNSAPDKSGLPSDRFSAERTGGSVSTLTIQRTQQEDSAVYLCASSYLSGNTEAFFGQGTRLTVV.

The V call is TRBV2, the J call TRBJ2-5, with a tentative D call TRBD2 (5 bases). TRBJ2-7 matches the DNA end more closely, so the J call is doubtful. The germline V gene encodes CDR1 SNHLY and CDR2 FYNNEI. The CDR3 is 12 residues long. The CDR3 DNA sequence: TGTGCCGGAGGCGCAAATGGGTACGAGCAGTACTTC. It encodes CAGGANGYEQYF.

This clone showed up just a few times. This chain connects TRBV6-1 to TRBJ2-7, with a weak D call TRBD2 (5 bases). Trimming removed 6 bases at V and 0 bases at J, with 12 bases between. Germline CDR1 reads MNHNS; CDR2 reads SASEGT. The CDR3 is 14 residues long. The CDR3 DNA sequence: TGTGCCAGCAGGAGGGAAGTAAGCTCCTACGAGCAGTACTTC. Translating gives CASRREVSSYEQYF.

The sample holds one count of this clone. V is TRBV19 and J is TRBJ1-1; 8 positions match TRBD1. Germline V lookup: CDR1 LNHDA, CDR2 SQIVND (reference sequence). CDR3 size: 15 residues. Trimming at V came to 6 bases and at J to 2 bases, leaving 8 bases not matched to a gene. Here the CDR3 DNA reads TGTGCCAGTAGGAACAGGGGGAGAGGAAACACTGAAGCTTTCTTT. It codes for CASRNRGRGNTEAFF.

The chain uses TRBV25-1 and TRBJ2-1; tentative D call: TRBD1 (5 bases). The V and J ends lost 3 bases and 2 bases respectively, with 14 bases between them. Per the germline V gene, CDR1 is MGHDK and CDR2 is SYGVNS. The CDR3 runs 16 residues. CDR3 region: CASSEGPNSPYNEQFF. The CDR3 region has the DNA TGTGCCAGCAGTGAGGGGCCCAACTCCCCCTACAATGAGCAGTTCTTC.

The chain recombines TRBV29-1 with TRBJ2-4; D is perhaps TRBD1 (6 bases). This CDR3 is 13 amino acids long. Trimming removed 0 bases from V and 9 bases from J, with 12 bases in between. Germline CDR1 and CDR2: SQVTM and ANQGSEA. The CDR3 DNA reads TGCAGCGTTGAAGAACAACAGGGCGGCATTCAGTACTTC. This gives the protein CSVEEQQGGIQYF.

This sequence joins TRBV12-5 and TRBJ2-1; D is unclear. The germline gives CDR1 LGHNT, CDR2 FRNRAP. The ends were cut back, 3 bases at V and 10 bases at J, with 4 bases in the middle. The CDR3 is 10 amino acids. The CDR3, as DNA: TGTGCTAGTGGTTTCCCCGAGCAGTTCTTC. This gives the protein CASGFPEQFF.

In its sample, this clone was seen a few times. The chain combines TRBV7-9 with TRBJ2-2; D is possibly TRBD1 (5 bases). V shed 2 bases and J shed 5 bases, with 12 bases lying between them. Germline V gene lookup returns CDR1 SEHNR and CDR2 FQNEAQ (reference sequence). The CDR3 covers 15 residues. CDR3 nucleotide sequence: TGTGCCAGCAGCTTAAACCATCGACAGACCGGGGAGCTGTTTTTT. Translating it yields CASSLNHRQTGELFF. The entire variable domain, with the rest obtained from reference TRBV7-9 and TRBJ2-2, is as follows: DTGVSQNPRHKITKRGQNVTFRCDPISEHNRLYWYRQTLGQGPEFLTYFQNEAQLEKSRLLSDRFSAERPKGSFSTLEIQRTEQGDSAMYLCASSLNHRQTGELFFGEGSRLTVL.

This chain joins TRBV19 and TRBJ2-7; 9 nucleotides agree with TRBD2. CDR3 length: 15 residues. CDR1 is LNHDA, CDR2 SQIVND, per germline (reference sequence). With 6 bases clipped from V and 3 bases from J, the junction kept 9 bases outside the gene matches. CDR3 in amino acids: CASSLRLAGIYEQYF. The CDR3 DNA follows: TGTGCCAGTAGCCTAAGGCTAGCGGGGATCTACGAGCAGTACTTC. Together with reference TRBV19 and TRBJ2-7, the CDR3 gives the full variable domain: DGGITQSPKYLFRKEGQNVTLSCEQNLNHDAMYWYRQDPGQGLRLIYYSQIVNDFQKGDIAEGYSVSREKKESFPLTVTSAQKNPTAFYLCASSLRLAGIYEQYFGPGTRLTVT.

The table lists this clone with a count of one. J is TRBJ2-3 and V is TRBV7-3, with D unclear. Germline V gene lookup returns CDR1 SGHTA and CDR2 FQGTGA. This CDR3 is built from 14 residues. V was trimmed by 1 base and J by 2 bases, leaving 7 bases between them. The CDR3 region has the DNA TGTGCCAGCAGCTTAAACCATAACACAGATACGCAGTATTTT. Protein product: CASSLNHNTDTQYF.

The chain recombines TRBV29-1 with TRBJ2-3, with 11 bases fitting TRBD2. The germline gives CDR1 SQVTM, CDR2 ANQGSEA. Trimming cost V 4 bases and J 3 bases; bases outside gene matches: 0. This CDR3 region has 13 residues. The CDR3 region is CSVVAGGTDTQYF. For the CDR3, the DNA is TGCAGCGTTGTAGCGGGAGGGACAGATACGCAGTATTTT.

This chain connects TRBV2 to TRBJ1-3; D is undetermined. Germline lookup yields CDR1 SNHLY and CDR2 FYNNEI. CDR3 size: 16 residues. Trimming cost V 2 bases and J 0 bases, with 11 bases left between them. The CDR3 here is CASSEKALSSGNTIYF. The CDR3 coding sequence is TGTGCCAGCAGTGAAAAGGCACTAAGCTCTGGAAACACCATATATTTT.

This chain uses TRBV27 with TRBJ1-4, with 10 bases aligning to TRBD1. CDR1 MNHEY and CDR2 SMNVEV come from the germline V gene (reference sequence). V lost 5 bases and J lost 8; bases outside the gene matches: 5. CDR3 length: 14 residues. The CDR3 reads CASSRDRGGEKLFF. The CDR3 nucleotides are TGTGCCAGCAGTAGGGACAGGGGAGGGGAAAAACTGTTTTTT.

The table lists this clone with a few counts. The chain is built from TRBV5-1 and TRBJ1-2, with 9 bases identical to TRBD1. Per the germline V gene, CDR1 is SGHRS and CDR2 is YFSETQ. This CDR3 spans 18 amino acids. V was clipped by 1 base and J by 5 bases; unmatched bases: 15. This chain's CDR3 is CASSLPLGTGIDSYGYTF. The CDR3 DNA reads TGCGCCAGCAGCTTGCCCCTCGGGACAGGGATCGACTCTTATGGCTACACCTTC.

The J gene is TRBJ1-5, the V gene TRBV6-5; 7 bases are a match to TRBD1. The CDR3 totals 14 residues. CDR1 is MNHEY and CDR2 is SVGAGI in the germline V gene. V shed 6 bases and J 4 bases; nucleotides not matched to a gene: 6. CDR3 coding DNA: TGTGCCAGCAGCCGGGGGACAGAAAATCAGCCCCAGCATTTT. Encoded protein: CASSRGTENQPQHF.

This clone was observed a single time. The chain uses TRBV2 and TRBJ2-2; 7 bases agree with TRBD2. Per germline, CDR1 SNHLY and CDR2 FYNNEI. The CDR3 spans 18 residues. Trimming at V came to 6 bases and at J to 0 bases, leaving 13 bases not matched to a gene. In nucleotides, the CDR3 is TGTGCCAGCAGGGATCGTTTTAGCGGGCCATCGAACACCGGGGAGCTGTTTTTT. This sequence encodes CASRDRFSGPSNTGELFF.

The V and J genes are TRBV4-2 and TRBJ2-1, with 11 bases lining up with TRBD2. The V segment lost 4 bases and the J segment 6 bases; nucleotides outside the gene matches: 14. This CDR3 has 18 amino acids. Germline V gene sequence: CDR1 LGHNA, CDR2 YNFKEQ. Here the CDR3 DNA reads TGTGCCAGCAGCCTCGACCCAGCCGGGACTAGCGGCCTCAATGAGCAGTTCTTC. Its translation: CASSLDPAGTSGLNEQFF.

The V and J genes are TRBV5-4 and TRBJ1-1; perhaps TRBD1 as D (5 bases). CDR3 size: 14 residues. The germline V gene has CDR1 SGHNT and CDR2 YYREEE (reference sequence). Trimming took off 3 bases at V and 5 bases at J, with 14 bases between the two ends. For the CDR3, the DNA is TGTGCCAGCAGCTCCGGAAGGACAAGAACTGAAGCTTTCTTT. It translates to CASSSGRTRTEAFF.

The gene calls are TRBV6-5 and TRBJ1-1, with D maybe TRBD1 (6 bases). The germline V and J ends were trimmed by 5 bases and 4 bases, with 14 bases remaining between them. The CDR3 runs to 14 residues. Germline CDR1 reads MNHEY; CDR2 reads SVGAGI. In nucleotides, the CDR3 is TGTGCCAGCAGTGTCTCCTTCAGGGGCACTGAAGCTTTCTTT. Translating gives CASSVSFRGTEAFF.

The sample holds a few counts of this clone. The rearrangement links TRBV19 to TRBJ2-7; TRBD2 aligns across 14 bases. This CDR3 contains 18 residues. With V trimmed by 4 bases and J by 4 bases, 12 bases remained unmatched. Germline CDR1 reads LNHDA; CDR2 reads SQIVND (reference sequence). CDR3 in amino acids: CASSRAAGLAGVAYEQYF. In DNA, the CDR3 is TGTGCCAGTAGTAGGGCGGCGGGACTAGCGGGAGTAGCATACGAGCAGTACTTC. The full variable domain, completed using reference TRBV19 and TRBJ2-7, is DGGITQSPKYLFRKEGQNVTLSCEQNLNHDAMYWYRQDPGQGLRLIYYSQIVNDFQKGDIAEGYSVSREKKESFPLTVTSAQKNPTAFYLCASSRAAGLAGVAYEQYFGPGTRLTVT.

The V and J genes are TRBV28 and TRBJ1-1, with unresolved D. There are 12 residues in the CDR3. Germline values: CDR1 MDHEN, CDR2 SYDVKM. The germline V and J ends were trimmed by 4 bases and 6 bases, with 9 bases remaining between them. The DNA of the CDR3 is TGTGCCAGCAGTTCCTCACTACCTGAAGCTTTCTTT. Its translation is CASSSSLPEAFF.

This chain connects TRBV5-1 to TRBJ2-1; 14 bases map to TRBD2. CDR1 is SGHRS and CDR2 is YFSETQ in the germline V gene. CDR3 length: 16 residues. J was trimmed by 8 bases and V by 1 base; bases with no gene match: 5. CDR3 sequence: CASSLRLAGGPDEQFF. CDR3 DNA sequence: TGCGCCAGCAGCTTGAGACTAGCGGGAGGGCCGGATGAGCAGTTCTTC.

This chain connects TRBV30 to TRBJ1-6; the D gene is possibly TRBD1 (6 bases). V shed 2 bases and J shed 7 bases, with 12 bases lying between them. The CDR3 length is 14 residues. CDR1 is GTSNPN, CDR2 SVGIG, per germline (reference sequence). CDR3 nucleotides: TGTGCCTGGAGTTTCGGACAGATCAATTCACCCCTCCACTTT. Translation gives CAWSFGQINSPLHF.

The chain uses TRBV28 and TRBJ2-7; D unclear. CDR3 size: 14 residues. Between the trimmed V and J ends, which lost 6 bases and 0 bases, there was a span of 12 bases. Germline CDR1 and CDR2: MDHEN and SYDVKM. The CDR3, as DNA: TGTGCCAGCAGCTTGACCGTCAGCTCCTACGAGCAGTACTTC. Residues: CASSLTVSSYEQYF.

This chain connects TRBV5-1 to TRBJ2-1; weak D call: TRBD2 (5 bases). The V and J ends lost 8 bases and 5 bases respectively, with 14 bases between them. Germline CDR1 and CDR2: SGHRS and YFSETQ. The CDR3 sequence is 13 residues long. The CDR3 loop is CASKRSGNNEQFF. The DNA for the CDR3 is TGCGCCAGTAAGCGGAGTGGGAACAATGAGCAGTTCTTC.

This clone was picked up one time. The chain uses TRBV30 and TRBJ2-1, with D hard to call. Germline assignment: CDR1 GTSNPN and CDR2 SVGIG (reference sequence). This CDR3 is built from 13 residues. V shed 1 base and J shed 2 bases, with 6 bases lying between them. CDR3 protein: CAWSAGTYNEQFF. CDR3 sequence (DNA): TGTGCCTGGAGTGCGGGTACCTACAATGAGCAGTTCTTC.

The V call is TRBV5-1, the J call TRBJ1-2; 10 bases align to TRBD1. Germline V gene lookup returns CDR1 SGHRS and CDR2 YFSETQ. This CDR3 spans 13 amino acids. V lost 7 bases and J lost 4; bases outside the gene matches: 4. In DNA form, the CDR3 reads TGCGCCAGCCGCGACAGGGGGCTCTATGGCTACACCTTC. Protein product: CASRDRGLYGYTF.